The 31 T cell receptor beta chains below were found in one sample sequenced in a study of OX40 agonist ivuxolimab in advanced cancers. The repertoire was sequenced with immunoSEQ multiplex PCR; TCRdb's copy has only in-frame clones and lacks some. The data contain tens of thousands of clones, just under 90% of them seen just once; the ten biggest clones take up roughly 0.56%. Specimen: CD4+ or CD8+ T cells sorted from blood, collected in a trial of the OX40 agonist ivuxolimab. These receptors were collected from an adult with an advanced solid tumor such as melanoma, head and neck, liver or kidney cancer.

This clone was counted once. The chain has TRBV5-1 and TRBJ2-1, with D hard to call. Germline lookup yields CDR1 SGHRS and CDR2 YFSETQ. Between the trimmed V and J ends, which lost 5 bases and 4 bases, there was a span of 16 bases. This CDR3 is built from 15 residues. The CDR3 is CASSIVGLGYNEQFF. DNA for the CDR3: TGCGCCAGCAGTATCGTCGGTCTGGGGTACAATGAGCAGTTCTTC.

This chain links TRBV15 with TRBJ1-1; TRBD1 might be the D (5 bases). Germline CDR1 is LNHNV and CDR2 is YYDKDF (reference sequence). CDR3 length: 13 residues. Trimming removed 8 bases at V and 10 bases at J, with 20 bases between. CDR3 sequence reads: CATGGTHPSGAFF. CDR3 sequence (DNA): TGTGCCACCGGAGGGACTCACCCCTCTGGAGCTTTCTTT. Based on the CDR3 plus reference TRBV15 and TRBJ1-1, the full variable domain is DAMVIQNPRYQVTQFGKPVTLSCSQTLNHNVMYWYQQKSSQAPKLLFHYYDKDFNNEADTPDNFQSRRPNTSFCFLDIRSPGLGDTAMYLCATGGTHPSGAFFGQGTRLTVV.

This clone has only a few counts. V usage is TRBV7-8 and J usage is TRBJ1-2, with a tentative D call TRBD1 (5 bases). V lost 1 base and J 7 bases, leaving 16 bases between the germline ends. The length of the CDR3 is 15 residues. The germline V gene has CDR1 SGHVS and CDR2 FQNEAQ. The CDR3 coding sequence is TGTGCCAGCAGCTTAGGCGGTGGGGGAGGGTTTGGCTACACCTTC. Encoded protein: CASSLGGGGGFGYTF.

The rearrangement links TRBV5-1 to TRBJ1-4; D not resolved. The germline V and J ends were trimmed by 4 bases and 5 bases, with 12 bases remaining between them. The CDR3 contains 14 residues. Germline CDR1 SGHRS, CDR2 YFSETQ. CDR3 in amino acids: CASSPDGLNEKLFF. CDR3 DNA: TGCGCCAGCAGCCCGGACGGCCTCAATGAAAAACTGTTTTTT.

There are many counts of this clone. The chain has TRBV29-1 and TRBJ2-3, with 13 bases matching TRBD2. Per the germline V gene, CDR1 is SQVTM and CDR2 is ANQGSEA. Germline trimming cut 6 bases from V and 1 base from J; bases unmatched to any gene: 7. CDR3 length: 16 residues. For the CDR3, the DNA is TGCAGCGTCCCGGGACTAGCGGGACCGCGCACAGATACGCAGTATTTT. This codes for CSVPGLAGPRTDTQYF.

V usage is TRBV5-1 and J usage is TRBJ2-7; D tentatively fits TRBD1 or TRBD2 (5 bases each). The V and J ends lost 4 bases and 5 bases respectively, with 10 bases between them. Per germline, CDR1 SGHRS and CDR2 YFSETQ. There are 12 residues in the CDR3. The CDR3 sequence: CASSAGTDEQYF. In nucleotides, the CDR3 is TGCGCCAGCAGCGCTGGGACGGACGAGCAGTACTTC.

The V and J genes are TRBV5-1 and TRBJ2-1, with 9 bases matching TRBD2. The CDR3 loop spans 14 amino acids. With 5 bases clipped from V and 2 bases from J, the junction kept 2 bases outside the gene matches. In germline, CDR1 is SGHRS, CDR2 YFSETQ. CDR3 in amino acids: CASRPSGAYNEQFF. The DNA of the CDR3 is TGCGCCAGCAGACCTAGCGGGGCCTACAATGAGCAGTTCTTC.

V and J are TRBV6-5 and TRBJ2-7, with D possibly TRBD1 on 5 matching bases. Germline values: CDR1 MNHEY, CDR2 SVGAGI. Trimming shortened V by 6 bases and J by 3 bases, and 9 bases separated the two germline ends. The CDR3 covers 12 residues. CDR3 coding DNA: TGTGCCAGCAGCGCTCAGGGCTACGAGCAGTACTTC. Protein sequence: CASSAQGYEQYF.

V and J are TRBV19 and TRBJ1-4; a weak D match, TRBD1 (5 bases). This CDR3 has 16 amino acids. Germline-derived CDR1 and CDR2 are LNHDA and SQIVND (reference sequence). V was clipped by 6 bases and J by 2 bases, with 16 bases between them. The CDR3 DNA follows: TGTGCCAGTAGCAAAATCCCGGGGCTGACTAATGAAAAACTGTTTTTT. Its translation is CASSKIPGLTNEKLFF.

This clone was observed once. The chain employs TRBV6-1 and TRBJ2-3, with D uncertain. The germline V and J ends were trimmed by 5 bases and 5 bases, with 5 bases remaining between them. Per germline, CDR1 MNHNS and CDR2 SASEGT. The CDR3 is 11 amino acids. CDR3 protein: CASSNLDTQYF. The CDR3 bases are TGTGCCAGCAGTAACCTAGATACGCAGTATTTT.

V usage is TRBV2 and J usage is TRBJ1-1; the D is unclear. Germline V gene lookup returns CDR1 SNHLY and CDR2 FYNNEI. Trimming shortened V by 6 bases and J by 3 bases, and 11 bases separated the two germline ends. This CDR3 spans 13 amino acids. The CDR3 DNA follows: TGTGCCAGCAGCAAGGAACGGGACACTGAAGCTTTCTTT. It translates to CASSKERDTEAFF. Combining the CDR3 with reference TRBV2 and TRBJ1-1 gives the whole variable domain EPEVTQTPSHQVTQMGQEVILRCVPISNHLYFYWYRQILGQKVEFLVSFYNNEISEKSEIFDDQFSVERPDGSNFTLKIRSTKLEDSAMYFCASSKERDTEAFFGQGTRLTVV.

V is TRBV2 and J is TRBJ2-5; the D gene is possibly TRBD2 (5 bases). Trimming removed 6 bases at V and 2 bases at J, with 10 bases between. This CDR3 spans 13 amino acids. Germline values: CDR1 SNHLY, CDR2 FYNNEI. DNA for the CDR3: TGTGCCAGCAGCGGAACTAGACAAGAGACCCAGTACTTC. This encodes CASSGTRQETQYF.

This sequence joins TRBV11-2 and TRBJ2-1; 10 positions match TRBD2. In germline, CDR1 is SGHAT, CDR2 FQNNGV. This CDR3 is built from 16 residues. Trimming cost V 3 bases and J 6 bases; bases outside gene matches: 8. The CDR3 protein is CASSFLASGSVNEQFF. DNA for the CDR3: TGTGCCAGCAGCTTTCTTGCTAGCGGGAGTGTCAATGAGCAGTTCTTC.

V is TRBV5-1 and J is TRBJ2-1; 12 bases map to TRBD2. This CDR3 is 19 amino acids long. Trimming at V came to 8 bases and at J to 0 bases, leaving 15 bases not matched to a gene. The germline gives CDR1 SGHRS, CDR2 YFSETQ. The CDR3 loop is CASNRGLAGPFFSYNEQFF. The CDR3 region has the DNA TGCGCCAGTAACCGGGGACTAGCGGGCCCCTTTTTCTCCTACAATGAGCAGTTCTTC.

The J gene is TRBJ1-2, the V gene TRBV28; 7 positions match TRBD1. V shed 0 bases and J 1 base; nucleotides not matched to a gene: 8. This CDR3 is 17 amino acids long. Per germline, CDR1 MDHEN and CDR2 SYDVKM. The CDR3 DNA follows: TGTGCCAGCAGTTTATGGTTGTCAGGGGGGGATAACTATGGCTACACCTTC. Residues: CASSLWLSGGDNYGYTF.

J is TRBJ2-7 and V is TRBV25-1; no reliable D call. From germline, CDR1 is MGHDK and CDR2 SYGVNS. This CDR3 contains 14 residues. Trimming left V 4 bases short and J 7 bases short, with 17 bases between. CDR3 sequence: CASSGVGRVGEQYF. The DNA of the CDR3 is TGTGCCAGCAGTGGAGTAGGCAGAGTTGGGGAGCAGTACTTC.

This chain's CDR3 is CASSTGGPTDTQYF. CDR3 nucleotides: TGCGCCAGCAGTACCGGGGGTCCCACAGATACGCAGTATTTT. The rearrangement uses TRBV5-1 and TRBJ2-3; D is perhaps TRBD2 (6 bases). The germline V and J ends were trimmed by 5 bases and 2 bases, with 12 bases remaining between them. The length of the CDR3 is 14 residues. Germline V gene data show CDR1 as SGHRS and CDR2 as YFSETQ.

The chain combines TRBV5-1 with TRBJ2-7; TRBD2 matches at 7 bases. The V segment lost 4 bases and the J segment 4 bases; nucleotides outside the gene matches: 2. Germline CDR1 is SGHRS and CDR2 is YFSETQ. CDR3 length: 12 amino acids. This CDR3 reads CASSNSGYEQYF. Written as DNA, the CDR3 is TGCGCCAGCAGCAATAGCGGGTACGAGCAGTACTTC.

The chain joins TRBV11-1 to TRBJ2-5, with unresolved D. The V and J ends lost 2 bases and 5 bases respectively, with 12 bases between them. Germline loops: CDR1 SGHAT, CDR2 FQDESV (reference sequence). The CDR3 has 14 amino acids. The DNA of the CDR3 is TGTGCCAGCAGCTTAACCCCGGACGTGGAGACCCAGTACTTC. Amino acid sequence: CASSLTPDVETQYF.

The gene calls are TRBV28 and TRBJ1-2, with D hard to call. The CDR3 is 14 amino acids. Germline-derived CDR1 and CDR2 are MDHEN and SYDVKM. Trimming pared 6 bases from V and 6 bases from J, leaving 17 bases between. The CDR3, as DNA: TGTGCCAGCAGCCTACTTCCTTCCTGGCATGGCTACACCTTC. Translation: CASSLLPSWHGYTF.

The chain links TRBV13 to TRBJ2-3, with a weak D call TRBD2 (6 bases). Looked up from germline, CDR1 is PRHDT and CDR2 is FYEKMQ (reference sequence). The V end lost 2 bases, the J end lost 2 bases, and 17 bases lay between the germline ends. This CDR3 spans 17 amino acids. CDR3 nucleotide sequence: TGTGCCAGCAGCTTATTGAGAAAGCGGGCCCCCACAGATACGCAGTATTTT. Translating it yields CASSLLRKRAPTDTQYF.

This chain joins TRBV2 and TRBJ2-1; unclear D gene. Trimming pared 3 bases from V and 3 bases from J, leaving 6 bases between. The CDR3 covers 13 residues. Germline V gene data show CDR1 as SNHLY and CDR2 as FYNNEI. The CDR3, as DNA: TGTGCCAGCAGTGAGACGGACTACAATGAGCAGTTCTTC. It translates to CASSETDYNEQFF.

This chain uses TRBV2 with TRBJ1-1; tentative D call: TRBD1 (5 bases). The V end was cut by 8 bases, the J end by 3 bases, with 13 bases between. The CDR3 length is 13 residues. Per germline, CDR1 SNHLY and CDR2 FYNNEI. Here the CDR3 DNA reads TGTGCCAGCTCGGGACCCTGGGACACTGAAGCTTTCTTT. It is translated as CASSGPWDTEAFF.

The chain joins TRBV6-1 to TRBJ2-7; 8 bases agree with TRBD2. Trimming at V came to 8 bases and at J to 0 bases, leaving 6 bases not matched to a gene. The CDR3 is 14 residues long. The germline V gene has CDR1 MNHNS and CDR2 SASEGT. This CDR3 is CASRGGGSSYEQYF. CDR3 nucleotides: TGTGCCAGCCGGGGGGGAGGGAGCTCCTACGAGCAGTACTTC.

The chain uses TRBV30 and TRBJ2-3, with a tentative D call TRBD2 (6 bases). Germline CDR1 is GTSNPN and CDR2 is SVGIG (reference sequence). Trimming left V 0 bases short and J 6 bases short, with 16 bases between. The CDR3 runs to 15 residues. This chain's CDR3 is CAWSVQAGLGDTQYF. The CDR3 DNA reads as TGTGCCTGGAGTGTACAAGCGGGTCTGGGGGATACGCAGTATTTT.

V is TRBV21-1 and J is TRBJ2-4; the D call in the table, TRBD2, was not verified against the DNA. TRBV21-1 is a pseudogene locus. The CDR3 is made up of 16 amino acids. This CDR3 reads CASSPSVAVAKNIQYF. In DNA form, the CDR3 reads TGTGCCAGCAGTCCTTCCGTGGCGGTAGCCAAAAACATTCAGTACTTC.

This chain uses TRBV21-1 with TRBJ1-1; TRBD1 was called by the table and not checked on the DNA. TRBV21-1 is termed a pseudogene. The CDR3 is 16 residues long. The CDR3 region has the DNA TGTGCCAGCAGCAATATACCAGGGGCTATGAACACTGAAGCTTTCTTT. This codes for CASSNIPGAMNTEAFF.

This rearrangement joins TRBV5-1 to TRBJ2-7; D may be TRBD1 or TRBD2 (5 bases each). V was clipped by 4 bases and J by 0 bases, with 11 bases between them. This CDR3 comprises 14 residues. The germline gives CDR1 SGHRS, CDR2 YFSETQ. The CDR3 here is CASSRDAHSYEQYF. The DNA for the CDR3 is TGCGCCAGCAGCCGGGACGCCCACTCCTACGAGCAGTACTTC. Supplemented by reference TRBV5-1 and TRBJ2-7, the full variable domain reads KAGVTQTPRYLIKTRGQQVTLSCSPISGHRSVSWYQQTPGQGLQFLFEYFSETQRNKGNFPGRFSGRQFSNSRSEMNVSTLELGDSALYLCASSRDAHSYEQYFGPGTRLTVT.

The chain uses TRBV5-1 and TRBJ2-4; TRBD1 aligns across 7 bases. The V gene's germline CDR1 is SGHRS and CDR2 YFSETQ. CDR3 length: 14 amino acids. The V gene end was trimmed by 0 bases and the J gene end by 7 bases; junction bases not matched to a gene: 4. This chain's CDR3 is CASSLGQGLNIQYF. The CDR3 DNA is TGCGCCAGCAGCTTGGGACAGGGCTTGAACATTCAGTACTTC.

This chain connects TRBV28 to TRBJ1-1; D might be TRBD1 (5 bases). Trimming removed 2 bases at V and 3 bases at J, with 10 bases between. The CDR3 extends over 14 amino acids. The germline V gene encodes CDR1 MDHEN and CDR2 SYDVKM. CDR3 region: CASSLLKGHTEAFF. The CDR3 DNA follows: TGTGCCAGCAGTTTACTGAAGGGGCACACTGAAGCTTTCTTT.

The rearrangement joins TRBV5-4 to TRBJ1-1, with a possible D match to TRBD1 (5 bases). The CDR3 totals 14 residues. Trimming removed 2 bases from V and 0 bases from J, with 8 bases in between. The V gene's germline CDR1 is SGHNT and CDR2 YYREEE (reference sequence). CDR3 region: CASSLVGVNTEAFF. The CDR3 DNA follows: TGTGCCAGCAGCTTAGTGGGGGTGAACACTGAAGCTTTCTTT.